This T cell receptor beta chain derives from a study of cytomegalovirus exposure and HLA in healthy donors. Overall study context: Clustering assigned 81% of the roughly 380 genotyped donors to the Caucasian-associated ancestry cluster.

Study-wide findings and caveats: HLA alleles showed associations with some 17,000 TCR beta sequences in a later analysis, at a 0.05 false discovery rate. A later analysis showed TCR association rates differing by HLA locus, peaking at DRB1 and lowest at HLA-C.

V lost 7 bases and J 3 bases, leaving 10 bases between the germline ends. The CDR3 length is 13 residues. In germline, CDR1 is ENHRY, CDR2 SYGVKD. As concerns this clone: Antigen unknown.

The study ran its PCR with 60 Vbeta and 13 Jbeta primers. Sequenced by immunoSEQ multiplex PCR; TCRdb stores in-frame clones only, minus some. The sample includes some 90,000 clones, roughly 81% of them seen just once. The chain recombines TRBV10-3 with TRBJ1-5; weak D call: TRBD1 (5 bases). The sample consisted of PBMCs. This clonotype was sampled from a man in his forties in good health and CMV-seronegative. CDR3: CAIKEGNNQPQHF. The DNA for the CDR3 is TGTGCCATCAAGGAGGGGAACAATCAGCCCCAGCATTTT.